This TCR beta chain is drawn from a study of cytomegalovirus exposure and HLA in healthy donors. Study details: A prior analysis found 90 million to 120 million unique TCR beta sequences from approximately 190 million T cells. General study findings and limits: A later analysis appeared to link common viral pathogens to several of the most significant clusters.

In regard to this clone: Its antigen is undetermined.

It was with 60 Vbeta and 13 Jbeta primers that the PCR ran. TCRdb's copy holds only in-frame clones and misses some; the assay was immunoSEQ multiplex PCR. The sample consists of under 200,000 clones, 73% of them appearing once. This CDR3 has 14 amino acids. CDR1 is SGHTA, CDR2 FQGNSA, per germline. V shed 1 base and J shed 0 bases, with 4 bases lying between them. The TCR was taken from a woman between 18 and 29 years old in good health and CMV-seropositive. Sequencing was done on a sample of PBMCs. The gene calls are TRBV7-2 and TRBJ1-3; D gene ambiguous. CDR3 in amino acids: CASSLGSSGNTIYF. Here the CDR3 DNA reads TGTGCCAGCAGCTTAGGCAGCTCTGGAAACACCATATATTTT.